A selection of T cell receptor beta chains follows, all from one sample in a study of T-cell reconstitution after alpha-beta-depleted transplantation in children. MiXCR, run by TCRdb on the PCR reads, gives a single entry per CDR3 protein. The sample yields around 670,000 distinct CDR3 sequences, over 10% seen once. This specimen consisted of PBMCs, obtained before TCRalphabeta/CD19-depleted stem cell transplant. All receptors come from a girl aged 2 to 9 with congenital amegakaryocytic thrombocytopenia, due to receive a stem cell transplant. The CDR3 runs from the conserved cysteine through the conserved F or W. A D gene is named only where the DNA matches it firmly. A clone size is listed for some rows: how often the clone was seen (once, few, many), or a class if it is expanded.

d_call	clone_size	v_call	j_call	cdr3_nt	cdr3_aa
NA	many	TRBV20-1	TRBJ2-4	TGCAGTGCCTCCATTTTAGCCAAAAACATTCAGTACTTC	CSASILAKNIQYF
TRBD2	many	TRBV20-1	TRBJ2-1	TGCAGTGCTCTTAGCGGGATTTCCTACAATGAGCAGTTCTTC	CSALSGISYNEQFF
NA	NA	TRBV5-4	TRBJ2-2	TGTGCCAGCAGCTGGACAGAGAACACCGGGGAGCTGTTTTTT	CASSWTENTGELFF
NA	few	TRBV12-3/TRBV12-4	TRBJ1-5	TGTGCCAGCAGTTTTAGGGTGGGTCAGCCCCAGCATTTT	CASSFRVGQPQHF
NA	many	TRBV6-5	TRBJ1-1	TGTGCCAGCAGTTACACACGGACGAACACTGAAGCTTTCTTT	CASSYTRTNTEAFF
TRBD2	many	TRBV7-9	TRBJ2-1	TGTGCCAGCAGCTTAGGCGGGAGGATCAATGAGCAGTTCTTC	CASSLGGRINEQFF
TRBD2	few	TRBV4-1	TRBJ2-1	TGCGCCAGCAGCCACGGGGGACTAGTACGGAACAATGAGCAGTTCTTC	CASSHGGLVRNNEQFF
TRBD1	NA	TRBV20-1	TRBJ1-2	TGCATCCCAACGGGGAGGGGGCTCGACTATGGCTACACCTTC	CIPTGRGLDYGYTF
NA	many	TRBV12-3/TRBV12-4	TRBJ2-7	TGTGCCAGCAGTTTAAACTGGCGCTACGAGCAGTACTTC	CASSLNWRYEQYF
NA	many	TRBV5-1	TRBJ2-1	TGCGCCAGCAGCTCGCCCAATGAGCAGTTCTTC	CASSSPNEQFF
NA	few	TRBV12-3/TRBV12-4	TRBJ2-7	TGTGCCAGCAGTTTTTGGGGAGAGATAACCCAAACCTCCGAGCAGTACTTC	CASSFWGEITQTSEQYF
TRBD1	many	TRBV28	TRBJ2-1	TGTGCCAGCAGTTTGGGACAGGGTATGGTTGAGCAGTTCTTC	CASSLGQGMVEQFF
TRBD2	NA	TRBV20-1	TRBJ2-2	TGCAGTGCTAGGGCTACCGGGACTAGCGACAACTCCGGGGAGCTGTTTTTT	CSARATGTSDNSGELFF
NA	NA	TRBV20-1	TRBJ2-5	TGCAGTGCTAGAGTCTCTGAGACCCAGTACTTC	CSARVSETQYF
NA	few	TRBV6-1	TRBJ1-1	TGTGCCAGCAGTGAAGGTGGGACCCGTAGAGCTTTCTTT	CASSEGGTRRAFF
TRBD2	NA	TRBV5-1	TRBJ2-4	TGCGCCAGCAGCTTGAATTCACTAGCGGGAGGGATAAGAAACATTCAGTACTTC	CASSLNSLAGGIRNIQYF
TRBD2	many	TRBV5-1	TRBJ2-7	TGCGCCAGCAGCTTAGGTCCTAGCGGCTACGAGCAGTACTTC	CASSLGPSGYEQYF
TRBD2	few	TRBV10-2	TRBJ2-7	TGCGCCAGCAGTAGTCGGGCGGGAGGAGTACACGAGCAGTACTTC	CASSSRAGGVHEQYF
NA	many	TRBV10-3	TRBJ2-7	TGTGCCATCAGTCCCTCAGACTACCCCTACGAGCAGTACTTC	CAISPSDYPYEQYF
NA	NA	TRBV5-1	TRBJ1-5	TGCGCCAGCAGCTTGGAGCCCTCCTCCAATCAGCCCCCGCATTTT	CASSLEPSSNQPPHF
NA	few	TRBV29-1	TRBJ2-5	TGCAGCGTTGGACGGCGGCTAGCGCGAGAGACCCAGTACTTC	CSVGRRLARETQYF
NA	NA	TRBV6-2/TRBV6-3	TRBJ1-4	TGTGCCAGCAGTTACTCGAGGGAAGGCGAACTGTTTTTT	CASSYSREGELFF
TRBD1	few	TRBV6-1	TRBJ1-2	TGTGCCAGCAGTGCCGACAGGGGACTCCCCCATGGCTACACCTTC	CASSADRGLPHGYTF
TRBD2	few	TRBV12-3/TRBV12-4	TRBJ2-3	TGTGCCAGCAGTTTCCCGACTAGCGGGGGCACAGATACGCAGTATTTT	CASSFPTSGGTDTQYF
TRBD1	few	TRBV20-1	TRBJ2-4	TGCAGTGCTAGAGATCCGACAGGGAAGTCCCACCTAGCCAAAAACATTCAGTACTTC	CSARDPTGKSHLAKNIQYF
NA	many	TRBV5-1	TRBJ2-1	TGCGCCAGCAGCGTGGGACAAAGCTCCTACAATGAGCAGTTCTTC	CASSVGQSSYNEQFF
TRBD1	few	TRBV12-5	TRBJ1-2	TGTGCTAGTGGTTTTCCCGCGGACAGGGGCTATGGCTACACCTTC	CASGFPADRGYGYTF
TRBD1	NA	TRBV5-1	TRBJ2-7	TGCGCCAGCAGCGACGTGGGACAGGGGGTCTACGAGCAGTACTTC	CASSDVGQGVYEQYF
TRBD1	many	TRBV12-3/TRBV12-4	TRBJ2-1	TGTGCCAGCAGCCGACAGGGATATGAGCAGTTCTTC	CASSRQGYEQFF